The TCR beta chain described here comes from a study of shared clonotypes between healthy human individuals. V lost 4 bases and J lost 4, with 9 bases in between. The CDR3 has 13 amino acids. Per germline, CDR1 SGHVS and CDR2 FNYEAQ. Measured with immunoSEQ multiplex PCR; TCRdb has only the in-frame clones, and not every one. This table has 530,000 or so clones, over 60% appearing once. The chain employs TRBV7-6 and TRBJ2-3, with D perhaps matching TRBD2 (5 bases). The sequence was collected from a woman aged 40 to 50 in good health. Some clones in this sample may be carry-over from other donors' samples. Material: PBMCs. The CDR3 is CASSSREPDTQYF. The CDR3 nucleotides are TGTGCCAGCAGCTCGAGGGAGCCAGATACGCAGTATTTT.